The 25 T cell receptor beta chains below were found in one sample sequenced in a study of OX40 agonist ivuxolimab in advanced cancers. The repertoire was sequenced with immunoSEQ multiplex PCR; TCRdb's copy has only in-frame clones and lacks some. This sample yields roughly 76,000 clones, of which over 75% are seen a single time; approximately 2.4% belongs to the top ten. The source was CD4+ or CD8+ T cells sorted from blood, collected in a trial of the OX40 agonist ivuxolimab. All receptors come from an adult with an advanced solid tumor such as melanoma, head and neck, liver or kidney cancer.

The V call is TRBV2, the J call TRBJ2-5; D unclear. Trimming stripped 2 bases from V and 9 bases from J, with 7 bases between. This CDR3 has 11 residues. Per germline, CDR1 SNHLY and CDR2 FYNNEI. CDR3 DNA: TGTGCCAGCAGTGAAATGTGGGCCCAGTACTTC. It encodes CASSEMWAQYF. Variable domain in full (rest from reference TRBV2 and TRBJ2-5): EPEVTQTPSHQVTQMGQEVILRCVPISNHLYFYWYRQILGQKVEFLVSFYNNEISEKSEIFDDQFSVERPDGSNFTLKIRSTKLEDSAMYFCASSEMWAQYFGPGTRLLVL.

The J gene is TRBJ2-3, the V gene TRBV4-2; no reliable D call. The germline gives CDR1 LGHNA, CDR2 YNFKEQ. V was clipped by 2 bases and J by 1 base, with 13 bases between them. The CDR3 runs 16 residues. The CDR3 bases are TGTGCCAGCAGCCAAAACATAGCCCAACGCACAGATACGCAGTATTTT. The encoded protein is CASSQNIAQRTDTQYF.

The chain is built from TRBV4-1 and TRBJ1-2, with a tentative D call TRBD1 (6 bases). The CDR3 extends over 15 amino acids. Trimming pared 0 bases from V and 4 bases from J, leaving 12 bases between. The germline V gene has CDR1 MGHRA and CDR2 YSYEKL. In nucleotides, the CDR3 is TGCGCCAGCAGCCAAGACGGGACATTAGGCTATGGCTACACCTTC. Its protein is CASSQDGTLGYGYTF.

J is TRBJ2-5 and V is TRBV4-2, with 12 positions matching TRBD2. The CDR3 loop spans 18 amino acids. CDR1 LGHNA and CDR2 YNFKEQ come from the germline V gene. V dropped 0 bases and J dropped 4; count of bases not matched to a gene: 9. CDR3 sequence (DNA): TGTGCCAGCAGCCAAGACTCTAGCGGGAGGGCCAGTGGAGAGACCCAGTACTTC. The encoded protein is CASSQDSSGRASGETQYF.

In DNA form, the CDR3 reads TGCGCCAGCATTGGGGACCTGAACACTGAAGCTTTCTTT. Protein sequence: CASIGDLNTEAFF. The chain recombines TRBV5-1 with TRBJ1-1; TRBD1 might be the D (5 bases). Germline values: CDR1 SGHRS, CDR2 YFSETQ. The V and J ends lost 6 bases and 0 bases respectively, with 9 bases between them. The CDR3 consists of 13 residues.

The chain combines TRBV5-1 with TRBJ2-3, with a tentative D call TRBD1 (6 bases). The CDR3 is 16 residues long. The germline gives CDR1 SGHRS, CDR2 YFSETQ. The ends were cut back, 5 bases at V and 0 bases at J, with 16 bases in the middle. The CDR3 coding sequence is TGCGCCAGCAGAAATCAACAGGGCGATAGCACAGATACGCAGTATTTT. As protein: CASRNQQGDSTDTQYF.

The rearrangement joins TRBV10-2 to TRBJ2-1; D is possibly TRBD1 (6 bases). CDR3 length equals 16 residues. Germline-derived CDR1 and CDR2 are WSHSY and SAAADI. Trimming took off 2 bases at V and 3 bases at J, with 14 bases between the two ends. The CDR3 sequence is CASSEEGRGNYNEQFF. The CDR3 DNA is TGCGCCAGCAGTGAGGAGGGCAGGGGTAACTACAATGAGCAGTTCTTC.

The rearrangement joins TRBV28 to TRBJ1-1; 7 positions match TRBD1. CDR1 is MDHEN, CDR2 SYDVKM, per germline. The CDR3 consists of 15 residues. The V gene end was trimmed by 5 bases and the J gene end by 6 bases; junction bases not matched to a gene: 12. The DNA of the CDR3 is TGTGCCAGCAGTCGCCACGCCACAGGGGTCGCTGAAGCTTTCTTT. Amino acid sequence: CASSRHATGVAEAFF.

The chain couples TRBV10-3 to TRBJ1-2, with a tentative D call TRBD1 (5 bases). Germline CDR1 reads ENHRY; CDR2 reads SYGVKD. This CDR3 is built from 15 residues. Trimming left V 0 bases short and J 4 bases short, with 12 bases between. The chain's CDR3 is CAISESLTESYGYTF. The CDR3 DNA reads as TGTGCCATCAGTGAGTCACTGACAGAATCCTATGGCTACACCTTC.

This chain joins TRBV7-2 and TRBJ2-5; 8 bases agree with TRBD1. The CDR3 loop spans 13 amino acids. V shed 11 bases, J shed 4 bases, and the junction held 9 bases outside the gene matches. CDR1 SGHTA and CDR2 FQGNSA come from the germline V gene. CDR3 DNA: TGTGCCGCAAGGAGGACAGGGACAGAGACCCAGTACTTC. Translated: CAARRTGTETQYF.

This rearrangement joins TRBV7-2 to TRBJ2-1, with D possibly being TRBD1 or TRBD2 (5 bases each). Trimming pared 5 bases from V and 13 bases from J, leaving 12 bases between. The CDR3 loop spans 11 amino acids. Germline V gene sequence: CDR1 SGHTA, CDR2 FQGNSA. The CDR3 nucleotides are TGTGCCAGCAGCCAGGGACCAGTACAGTTCTTC. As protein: CASSQGPVQFF.

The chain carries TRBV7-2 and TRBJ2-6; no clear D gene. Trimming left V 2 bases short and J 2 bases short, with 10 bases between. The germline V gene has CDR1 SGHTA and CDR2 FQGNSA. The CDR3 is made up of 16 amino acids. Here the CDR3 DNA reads TGTGCCAGCAGCTTATCCCCGACCACTGGGGCCAACGTCCTGACTTTC. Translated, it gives CASSLSPTTGANVLTF.

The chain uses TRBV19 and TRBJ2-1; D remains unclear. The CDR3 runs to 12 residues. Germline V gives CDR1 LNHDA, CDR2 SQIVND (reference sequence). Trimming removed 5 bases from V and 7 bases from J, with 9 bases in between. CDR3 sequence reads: CASSPLGNEQFF. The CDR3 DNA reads TGTGCCAGTAGTCCCCTAGGGAATGAGCAGTTCTTC.

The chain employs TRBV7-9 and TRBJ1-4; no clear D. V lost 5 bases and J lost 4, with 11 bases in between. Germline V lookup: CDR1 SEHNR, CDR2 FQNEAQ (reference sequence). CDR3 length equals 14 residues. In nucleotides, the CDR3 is TGTGCCAGCAGCCGAGAGGGAGTTAATGAAAAACTGTTTTTT. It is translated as CASSREGVNEKLFF. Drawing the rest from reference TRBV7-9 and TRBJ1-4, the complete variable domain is DTGVSQNPRHKITKRGQNVTFRCDPISEHNRLYWYRQTLGQGPEFLTYFQNEAQLEKSRLLSDRFSAERPKGSFSTLEIQRTEQGDSAMYLCASSREGVNEKLFFGSGTQLSVL.

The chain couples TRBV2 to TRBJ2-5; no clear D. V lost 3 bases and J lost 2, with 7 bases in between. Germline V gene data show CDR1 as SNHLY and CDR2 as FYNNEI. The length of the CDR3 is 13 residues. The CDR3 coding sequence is TGTGCCAGCAGTGAGGGATTTCAAGAGACCCAGTACTTC. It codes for CASSEGFQETQYF.

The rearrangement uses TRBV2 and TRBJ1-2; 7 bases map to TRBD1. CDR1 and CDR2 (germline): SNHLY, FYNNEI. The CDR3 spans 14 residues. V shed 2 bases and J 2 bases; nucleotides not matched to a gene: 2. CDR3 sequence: CASSEQGGNYGYTF. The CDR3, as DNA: TGTGCCAGCAGTGAACAGGGGGGAAACTATGGCTACACCTTC.

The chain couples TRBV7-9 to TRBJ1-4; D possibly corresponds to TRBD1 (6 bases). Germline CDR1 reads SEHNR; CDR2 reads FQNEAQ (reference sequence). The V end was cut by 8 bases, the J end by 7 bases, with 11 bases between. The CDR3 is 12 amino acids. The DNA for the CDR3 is TGTGCCAGCGGGGGCGCGGGTGAAAAACTGTTTTTT. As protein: CASGGAGEKLFF.

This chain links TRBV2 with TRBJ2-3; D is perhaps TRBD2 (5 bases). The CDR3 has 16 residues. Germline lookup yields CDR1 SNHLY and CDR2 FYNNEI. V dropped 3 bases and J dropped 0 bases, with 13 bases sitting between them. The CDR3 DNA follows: TGTGCCAGCAGTGAGCTGAACGGGGTTAGCACAGATACGCAGTATTTT. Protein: CASSELNGVSTDTQYF.

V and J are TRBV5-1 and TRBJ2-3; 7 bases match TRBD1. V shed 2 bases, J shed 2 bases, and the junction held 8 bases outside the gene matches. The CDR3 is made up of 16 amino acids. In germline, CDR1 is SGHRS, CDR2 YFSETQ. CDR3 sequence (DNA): TGCGCCAGCAGCTTAATCGCCGGGACAGCCACAGATACGCAGTATTTT. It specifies CASSLIAGTATDTQYF.

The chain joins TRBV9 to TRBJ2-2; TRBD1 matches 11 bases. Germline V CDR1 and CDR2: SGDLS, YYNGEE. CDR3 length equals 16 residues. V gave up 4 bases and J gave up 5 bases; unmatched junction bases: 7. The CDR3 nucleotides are TGTGCCAGCAGCAAGGGACAGGGGGTTCAAACCGGGGAGCTGTTTTTT. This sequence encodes CASSKGQGVQTGELFF.

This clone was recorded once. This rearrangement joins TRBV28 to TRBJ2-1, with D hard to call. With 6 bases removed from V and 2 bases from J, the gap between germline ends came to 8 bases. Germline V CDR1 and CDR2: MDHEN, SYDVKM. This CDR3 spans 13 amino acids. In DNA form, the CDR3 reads TGTGCCAGCAGCCAGGAACCCTACAATGAGCAGTTCTTC. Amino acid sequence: CASSQEPYNEQFF.

The CDR3 region has the DNA TGTGCCAGCAGCTTAAGCCTCTTCACTTGGACGAGCGCAGATACGCAGTATTTT. As protein: CASSLSLFTWTSADTQYF. The V call is TRBV7-9, the J call TRBJ2-3; no definite D call. This CDR3 has 18 residues. Germline CDR1 SEHNR, CDR2 FQNEAQ (reference sequence). Trimming took 2 bases from V and 4 from J, leaving 22 bases between them.

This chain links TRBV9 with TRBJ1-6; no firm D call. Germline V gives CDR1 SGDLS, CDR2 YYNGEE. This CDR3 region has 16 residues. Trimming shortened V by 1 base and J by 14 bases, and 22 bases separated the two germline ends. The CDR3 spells CASSVFANQEVGTLHF. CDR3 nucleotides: TGTGCCAGCAGCGTATTTGCTAACCAGGAGGTTGGGACCCTCCACTTT.

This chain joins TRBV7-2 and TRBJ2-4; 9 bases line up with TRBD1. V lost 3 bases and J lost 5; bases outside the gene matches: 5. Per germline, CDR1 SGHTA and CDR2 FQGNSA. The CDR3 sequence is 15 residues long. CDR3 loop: CASSFARTGENIQYF. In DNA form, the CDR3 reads TGTGCCAGCAGCTTCGCAAGGACAGGGGAAAACATTCAGTACTTC.

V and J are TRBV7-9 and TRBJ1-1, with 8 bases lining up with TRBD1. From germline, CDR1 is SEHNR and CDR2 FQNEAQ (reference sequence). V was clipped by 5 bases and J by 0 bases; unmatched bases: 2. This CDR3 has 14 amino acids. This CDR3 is CASSPGGLNTEAFF. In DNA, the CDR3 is TGTGCCAGCAGCCCAGGGGGCTTGAACACTGAAGCTTTCTTT.